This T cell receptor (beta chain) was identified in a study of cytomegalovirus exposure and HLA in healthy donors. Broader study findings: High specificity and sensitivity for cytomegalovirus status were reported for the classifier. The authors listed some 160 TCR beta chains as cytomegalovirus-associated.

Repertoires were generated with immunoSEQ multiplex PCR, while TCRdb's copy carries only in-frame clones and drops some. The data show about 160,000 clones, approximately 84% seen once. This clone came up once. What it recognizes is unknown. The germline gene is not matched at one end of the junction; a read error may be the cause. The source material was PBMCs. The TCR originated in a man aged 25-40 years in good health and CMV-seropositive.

CDR3 in DNA: TGTGCCAGCAGTGCCGGTGCCGGGACAGGGGAAGGAGCCTTC. Translated, it gives CASSAGAGTGEGAF. The chain links TRBV6-1 to TRBJ1-2, with 10 bases identical to TRBD1. The CDR3 consists of 14 residues. Germline CDR1 MNHNS, CDR2 SASEGT.